One T cell receptor beta chain is described in this entry. Its specificity is not known. PCR used 60 Vbeta primers and 13 Jbeta primers. Libraries were prepared by immunoSEQ multiplex PCR; TCRdb keeps only in-frame clonotypes and omits some of them. This sample carries about 150,000 clones, 73% of them seen once, and the ten largest clones take 1.5% to 2%. The CDR3 length is 18 residues. The J segment lost 3 bases and the V segment lost 2 bases, leaving 16 bases of the junction unmatched. Germline CDR1 is SGHRS and CDR2 is YFSETQ. The sample is drawn from a study of cytomegalovirus exposure and HLA in healthy donors. Across the study: Researchers previously reported finding about 110 million unique TCR beta sequences from about 179 million T cells.

Overall study results and limits: CMV serostatus alone was available as immune exposure information. Per a later analysis, HLA-associated TCR beta chains showed more clonal expansion than other, equally common TCR beta chains.

The chain is built from TRBV5-1 and TRBJ1-1; 7 nucleotides agree with TRBD1. Sequenced: PBMCs. This TCR was sampled from a woman aged 18-35 years in good health and CMV-seronegative. The CDR3 spells CASSLEQGVAWGYTEAFF. The CDR3 nucleotides read TGCGCCAGCAGCTTAGAGCAGGGGGTGGCCTGGGGATACACTGAAGCTTTCTTT.